This TCR beta chain appears in the sequencing data of a study of T-cell reconstitution after alpha-beta-depleted transplantation in children. TCRbeta library preparation incorporated unique molecular identifiers. TCRdb re-called the PCR reads with MiXCR, one entry per CDR3 protein. The sample gives about 980,000 distinct CDR3 sequences, roughly 29% of which show up once; about 28% is in the top ten. This clonotype was seen a few times. Deletions cut 3 bases from V and 1 base from J, with 9 bases between. The CDR3 length is 13 residues. Germline-derived CDR1 and CDR2 are SQVTM and ANQGSEA. The V gene is TRBV29-1, the J gene TRBJ2-5; D uncertain. This sample comprised PBMCs, mostly from graft donor cells, obtained 360 days after TCRalphabeta/CD19-depleted stem cell transplant. The receptor's source is a boy younger than two who had a stem cell transplant for SCID, so the T cells may come from the graft donor. The CDR3 region has the DNA TGCAGCGTTGACCCCCAGCCCCAAGAGACCCAGTACTTC. This codes for CSVDPQPQETQYF.